The clone carrying this T cell receptor (beta chain) appeared a single time. This specimen comes from a study of blood T cell repertoires in COVID-19. Study-level information: COVID-19 samples, acute and convalescent, were from the United States, Italy and Spain. PBMCs, B-cell-depleted T cells, or T cells provided the cDNA or gDNA that made up the material.

Clones were read by immunoSEQ multiplex PCR, and TCRdb kept only the in-frame ones, dropping some. The table includes about 74,000 clones, around nine tenths detected once. The CDR3 sequence is 14 residues long. Per the germline V gene, CDR1 is SGHTA and CDR2 is FQGNSA. V was pared by 1 base and J by 6 bases, with 11 bases between. Sequencing used peripheral blood. The receptor was derived from a man aged 45-65 years with acute or convalescent COVID-19. The V gene is TRBV7-2, the J gene TRBJ2-3, with a possible D match to TRBD2 (5 bases). As DNA, the CDR3 is TGTGCCAGCAGCTTAGACACGGGAAGGGATACGCAGTATTTT. It specifies CASSLDTGRDTQYF.